Presented here are 15 T cell receptor beta chains from one specimen sequenced in a study of vaccination and CD4 T cells after COVID-19. Documented treatment: roughly 11-day PBMC culture with coronavirus spike peptide pools or control peptides (ViraFEST assay). Oncomine TCR Beta short-read sequencing was applied to DNA from cultured CD4+ T cells. In TCRdb, the PCR reads were re-called with MiXCR into one record per CDR3 protein. Of 20,000 or so distinct CDR3 sequences in the sample, 67% are singletons; the top ten hold 6.5% to 8.5%. These receptors have no identified antigens. Sequencing was done on a sample of CD4+ T cells from blood, cultured in vitro. These receptor sequences come from a human donor who had recovered from COVID-19.

The chain uses TRBV2 and TRBJ2-1; D unresolved. The CDR3 is 17 amino acids. The V gene lost 6 bases and the J gene lost 2 bases, with 20 bases spanning the gap. The V gene's germline CDR1 is SNHLY and CDR2 FYNNEI. The CDR3 DNA sequence: TGTGCCAGCAGGCCCCGAGAGCCGGATGGACCCTACAATGAGCAGTTCTTC. It specifies CASRPREPDGPYNEQFF.

The chain combines TRBV25-1 with TRBJ2-5; possibly TRBD1 for D (7 bases). This CDR3 region has 14 residues. V was shortened by 6 bases and J by 5 bases, with 16 bases between the two germline ends. Germline loops: CDR1 MGHDK, CDR2 SYGVNS. The CDR3 DNA reads TGTGCCAGCAGCTTACAGGGGAGCGGGGAGACCCAGTACTTC. Protein: CASSLQGSGETQYF.

CDR3 nucleotide sequence: TGTGCCAGCAGCCCTCAACGGGGCTGGGGGTACACCTTC. This encodes CASSPQRGWGYTF. This chain connects TRBV7-2 to TRBJ1-2, with D maybe TRBD1 (5 bases). Deletions cut 5 bases from V and 11 bases from J, with 18 bases between. Germline assignment: CDR1 SGHTA and CDR2 FQGNSA. CDR3 length equals 13 residues.

J is TRBJ2-7 and V is TRBV27; 10 bases match TRBD2. Germline V CDR1 and CDR2: MNHEY, SMNVEV (reference sequence). V lost 5 bases and J lost 7; bases outside the gene matches: 11. This CDR3 is built from 15 residues. In DNA form, the CDR3 reads TGTGCCAGCAGTACCCTCGCTAGCGGGAGAAATGAGCAGTACTTC. Encoded protein: CASSTLASGRNEQYF.

J is TRBJ1-5 and V is TRBV6-2 or TRBV6-3, with unresolved D. The length of the CDR3 is 14 residues. V dropped 3 bases and J dropped 1 base, with 7 bases sitting between them. Germline CDR1 MNHEY, CDR2 SVGEGT. The CDR3 DNA is TGTGCCAGCAGTTATTTCAGGAGCAATCAGCCCCAGCATTTT. It codes for CASSYFRSNQPQHF.

The chain combines TRBV7-2 with TRBJ1-2, with D perhaps matching TRBD1 (5 bases). This CDR3 spans 14 amino acids. The germline CDR1 and CDR2 sequences are SGHTA and FQGNSA. V was shortened by 8 bases and J by 4 bases, with 17 bases between the two germline ends. The CDR3 bases are TGTGCCAGCCGTGAGGGACGGACCATCTATGGCTACACCTTC. It translates to CASREGRTIYGYTF.

The chain recombines TRBV7-9 with TRBJ1-2; possibly TRBD1 for D (5 bases). The V end was cut by 8 bases, the J end by 7 bases, with 14 bases between. In germline, CDR1 is SEHNR, CDR2 FQNEAQ (reference sequence). This CDR3 spans 12 amino acids. CDR3 protein: CASGALWGGYTF. Here the CDR3 DNA reads TGTGCCAGCGGGGCCCTTTGGGGTGGCTACACCTTC.

This chain connects TRBV7-2 to TRBJ1-1; weak D call: TRBD1 (5 bases). The CDR3 runs to 14 residues. V lost 5 bases and J 1 base, leaving 11 bases between the germline ends. Germline-derived CDR1 and CDR2 are SGHTA and FQGNSA. CDR3 bases: TGTGCCAGCAGCCTATCCACAGGGAACACTGAAGCTTTCTTT. Amino acids: CASSLSTGNTEAFF.

The CDR3 loop is CSAEEGSPIDSPLHF. In DNA, the CDR3 is TGCAGTGCTGAGGAGGGCAGTCCCATTGATTCACCCCTCCACTTT. The V gene is TRBV20-1, the J gene TRBJ1-6; D call uncertain. This CDR3 has 15 residues. V was clipped by 5 bases and J by 8 bases, with 19 bases between them. CDR1 and CDR2 (germline): DFQATT, SNEGSKA (reference sequence).

In its sample, this clonotype was seen a few times. J is TRBJ2-4 and V is TRBV28, with D unresolved. Looked up from germline, CDR1 is MDHEN and CDR2 is SYDVKM. This CDR3 has 16 amino acids. Trimming removed 4 bases at V and 7 bases at J, with 20 bases between. The CDR3 sequence is CASSYATLRLGNIQYF. The CDR3 coding sequence is TGTGCCAGCAGTTACGCCACCTTACGGCTCGGGAACATTCAGTACTTC.

The CDR3 protein is CASLQFFLAGKLYEQYF. In DNA, the CDR3 is TGTGCCAGCCTCCAGTTCTTTCTAGCGGGGAAACTCTACGAGCAGTACTTC. This chain uses TRBV6-1 with TRBJ2-7, with 9 bases identical to TRBD2. Germline loops: CDR1 MNHNS, CDR2 SASEGT. V trimming: 8 bases; J trimming: 3 bases; junction bases outside the gene matches: 17. The CDR3 spans 17 residues.

J is TRBJ2-3 and V is TRBV7-2; unclear D gene. V lost 8 bases, J lost 9 bases, and 12 bases lay in between. This CDR3 is 11 amino acids long. Germline assignment: CDR1 SGHTA and CDR2 FQGNSA. The DNA of the CDR3 is TGTGCCAGCCTACTTTTCGAGACGCAGTATTTT. Residues: CASLLFETQYF.

V and J are TRBV7-2 and TRBJ2-2, with 15 positions matching TRBD2. The germline V gene has CDR1 SGHTA and CDR2 FQGNSA. The CDR3 contains 17 residues. J gave up 4 bases and V 0 bases, and 0 bases lay outside the gene matches. The CDR3 sequence: CASSLAGLAGGTGELFF. Here the CDR3 DNA reads TGTGCCAGCAGCTTAGCGGGACTAGCGGGAGGCACCGGGGAGCTGTTTTTT.

In its sample, this clonotype was seen a few times. The chain links TRBV2 to TRBJ1-5; D unresolved. CDR3 length equals 15 residues. Per germline, CDR1 SNHLY and CDR2 FYNNEI. V lost 6 bases and J lost 2, with 14 bases in between. The CDR3 region has the DNA TGTGCCAGCAGGCAGGATTACTATGGCAATCAGCCCCAGCATTTT. Translated, it gives CASRQDYYGNQPQHF.

Only one count was recorded for this clonotype. The chain has TRBV29-1 and TRBJ1-1, with TRBD1 matching over 7 bases. CDR1 is SQVTM and CDR2 is ANQGSEA in the germline V gene. This CDR3 region has 12 residues. J gave up 4 bases and V 5 bases, and 4 bases lay outside the gene matches. The CDR3 sequence: CSVQGGGTEAFF. CDR3 in DNA: TGCAGCGTTCAGGGGGGGGGCACTGAAGCTTTCTTT.